The sequence of this T cell receptor beta chain was determined in a study of early T cells in non-severe SARS-CoV-2 infection. Study details: With bulk RNA from unsorted whole blood as input, sequencing yielded unpaired chains.

Overall study results and limits: VDJdb matching favored anti-spike CD8 responses, missing private and CD4 specificities.

With 2 bases removed from V and 4 bases from J, the gap between germline ends came to 11 bases. This CDR3 comprises 14 residues. Germline loops: CDR1 SGHRS, CDR2 YFSETQ. The library protocol tagged individual cDNA molecules with unique molecular identifiers. TCRdb called the 5' RACE reads again in MiXCR, with one record for every CDR3 protein. The repertoire has 100,000 to 150,000 distinct CDR3 sequences, just under 15% of them found once; the top ten carry 21%. This clonotype was recorded a few times. The antigen is unknown. Sample: whole blood. The sequence was obtained from an adult who was a healthcare worker with PCR-confirmed SARS-CoV-2 infection or an uninfected control (not recorded which). The rearrangement uses TRBV5-1 and TRBJ2-3, with a weak D call TRBD2 (6 bases). This chain's CDR3 is CASSLAWDSDTQYF. In DNA form, the CDR3 reads TGCGCCAGCAGCTTAGCTTGGGACTCAGATACGCAGTATTTT.